This T cell receptor beta chain was recovered during a study of T cell repertoires in aging, cancer and after chemotherapy. Overall study context: Roughly 9.1 million TCR reads were in the whole dataset.

Comments on this clonotype: Antigen specificity is unknown.

TRB rearrangements spanning V, D and J were amplified using mixed TRB-A/B primers. Using its own MiXCR run on the multiplex PCR reads, TCRdb lists one record per CDR3 protein. Of around 660 distinct CDR3 sequences listed, approximately 40% are singletons. Peripheral blood genomic DNA, not sorted cells or RNA, was the template. This CDR3 is 16 amino acids long. Germline loops: CDR1 SGHNT, CDR2 YENEEA. V dropped 6 bases and J dropped 0; count of bases not matched to a gene: 3. The study, taken as a whole, reports: The repertoire data cannot show anything about immunological memory following chemotherapy. In cancer patients, declining TCR diversity with age involved lost richness and lost evenness.

The chain is built from TRBV11-3 and TRBJ2-3, with 13 bases that match TRBD2. This clonotype originated in a human donor with a solid tumor. The sample taken for sequencing was blood. Here the CDR3 reads CASSGTSGDSTDTQYF. In DNA, the CDR3 is TGTGCCAGCAGTGGGACTAGCGGGGATAGCACAGATACGCAGTATTTT. Together with reference TRBV11-3 and TRBJ2-3, the CDR3 gives the full variable domain: EAGVVQSPRYKIIEKKQPVAFWCNPISGHNTLYWYLQNLGQGPELLIRYENEEAVDDSQLPKDRFSAERLKGVDSTLKIQPAELGDSAVYLCASSGTSGDSTDTQYFGPGTRLTVL.